The T cell receptor beta chain under discussion was sequenced for a study of blood T cells in healthy people across ages. From germline, CDR1 is SGHRS and CDR2 YFSETQ. The CDR3 runs 16 residues. Through a sample-barcoded 5' primer and a J-beta primer mix, a second PCR was run for roughly 6 to 11 cycles. TCRdb passed the 5' RACE reads through MiXCR, listing each CDR3 protein once. The sample yields approximately 780,000 distinct CDR3 sequences, roughly 25% seen once. These data were also filed under a second study, of T cells of mothers and their children.

The J gene is TRBJ2-5, the V gene TRBV5-1; D unclear. The assigned J gene may be wrong: the sequence end matches TRBJ2-1 better. Sequencing was performed on blood. This receptor was taken from a boy aged 5-17 years in good health. CDR3 region: CASSLEAGLVGNEQFF. In DNA form, the CDR3 reads TGCGCCAGCAGCTTGGAAGCAGGATTGGTTGGGAATGAGCAGTTCTTC.